One and the same sample provided the 15 T cell receptor beta chains below, sequenced in a study of monozygotic twins with inflammatory bowel disease. Reanalyzing the 5' RACE reads, TCRdb keeps one entry per CDR3 protein, without DNA. Its table records hundreds of thousands of distinct CDR3 sequences. The specimen sequenced was blood. Receptor source: a human donor with ulcerative colitis or Crohn's disease, or a healthy co-twin of an affected twin (not recorded which).

This chain links TRBV5-1 with TRBJ2-2; the TRBD1 assignment by TCRdb is unverifiable without DNA. Germline V gene data show CDR1 as SGHRS and CDR2 as YFSETQ. The CDR3 is 14 amino acids. CDR3 sequence: CASRAGQGAGELFF.

The chain carries TRBV20-1 and TRBJ1-2. CDR3 length equals 12 residues. Per germline, CDR1 DFQATT and CDR2 SNEGSKA (reference sequence). The CDR3 is CSAKATSYGYTF.

The chain couples TRBV18 to TRBJ2-1. CDR3 length: 13 residues. CDR1 is KGHSH and CDR2 is LQKENI in the germline V gene. The CDR3 protein is CASSPGEAGEQFF.

The rearrangement uses TRBV6-5 and TRBJ2-7; TCRdb's D call, TRBD2, is unchecked because there is no DNA. Per the germline V gene, CDR1 is MNHEY and CDR2 is SVGAGI. CDR3 length: 15 residues. The CDR3 here is CASSFIAGEGVEQYF.

The rearrangement joins TRBV7-2 to TRBJ1-2; TCRdb's D call of TRBD1 is untestable without DNA. Germline V CDR1 and CDR2: SGHTA, FQGNSA. CDR3 length: 13 residues. The CDR3 spells CASSSARVDGYTF.

The chain uses TRBV20-1 and TRBJ2-7. CDR3 size: 12 residues. Germline lookup yields CDR1 DFQATT and CDR2 SNEGSKA (reference sequence). CDR3 residues: CSARDTAGEQYF.

The rearrangement uses TRBV5-1 and TRBJ2-5. This CDR3 is 12 amino acids long. The V gene's germline CDR1 is SGHRS and CDR2 YFSETQ. CDR3 protein: CASSFSVETQYF.

The chain couples TRBV7-8 to TRBJ2-1; the TCRdb call, TRBD2, lacks DNA for checking. The CDR3 totals 17 residues. Germline CDR1 SGHVS, CDR2 FQNEAQ. The CDR3: CASSPDGPIISYNEQFF.

V is TRBV6-5 and J is TRBJ2-5; the D call from TCRdb, TRBD2, cannot be confirmed without DNA. The CDR3 length is 15 residues. Germline V CDR1 and CDR2: MNHEY, SVGAGI. CDR3 protein: CASSYVSAGEETQYF.

The chain recombines TRBV4-2 with TRBJ1-2. There are 17 residues in the CDR3. The V gene's germline CDR1 is LGHNA and CDR2 YNFKEQ. Here the CDR3 reads CASSQEVVGPVGYGYTF.

J is TRBJ2-7 and V is TRBV29-1; TCRdb designates TRBD1, a call that cannot be tested without DNA. Germline CDR1 is SQVTM and CDR2 is ANQGSEA. This CDR3 is built from 11 residues. The CDR3 reads CSVYRGYEQYF.

CDR3 sequence reads: CASSSRLDTSNEQFF. This rearrangement joins TRBV7-2 to TRBJ2-1. The CDR3 spans 15 residues. The germline gives CDR1 SGHTA, CDR2 FQGNSA.

The rearrangement links TRBV7-2 to TRBJ2-7; the TCRdb call, TRBD1, lacks DNA for checking. Germline V CDR1 and CDR2: SGHTA, FQGNSA. The CDR3 loop spans 13 amino acids. CDR3 sequence reads: CASEGLFSYEQYF.

The chain joins TRBV7-9 to TRBJ2-3; TCRdb's D call, TRBD2, is unchecked because there is no DNA. The CDR3 spans 16 residues. The germline V gene encodes CDR1 SEHNR and CDR2 FQNEAQ (reference sequence). CDR3: CASSPLAGSFGDTQYF.

V and J are TRBV7-2 and TRBJ1-1; TCRdb lists TRBD1, though no DNA is available to test this call. Per the germline V gene, CDR1 is SGHTA and CDR2 is FQGNSA. The CDR3 loop spans 14 amino acids. The CDR3 region is CASSINRGNTEAFF.